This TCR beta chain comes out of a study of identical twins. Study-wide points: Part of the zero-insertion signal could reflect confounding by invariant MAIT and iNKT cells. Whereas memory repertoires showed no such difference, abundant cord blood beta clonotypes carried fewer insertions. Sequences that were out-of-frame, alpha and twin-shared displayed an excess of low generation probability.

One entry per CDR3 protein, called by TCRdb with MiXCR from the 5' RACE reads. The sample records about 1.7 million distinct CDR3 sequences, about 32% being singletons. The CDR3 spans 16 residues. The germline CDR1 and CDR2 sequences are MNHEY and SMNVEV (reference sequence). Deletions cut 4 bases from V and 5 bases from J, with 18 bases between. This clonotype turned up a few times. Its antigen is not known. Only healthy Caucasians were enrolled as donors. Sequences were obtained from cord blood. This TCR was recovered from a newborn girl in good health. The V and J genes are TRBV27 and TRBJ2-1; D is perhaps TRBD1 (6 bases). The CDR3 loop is CASSSPGVGAHNEQFF. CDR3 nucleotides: TGTGCCAGCAGTTCACCAGGGGTGGGGGCACACAATGAGCAGTTCTTC.